Listed below are T cell receptor beta chains from one sample, sequenced in a study of Graves' ophthalmopathy and Graves' hyperthyroidism. From the multiplex PCR reads, TCRdb called clonotypes with MiXCR, one entry per CDR3 protein. The sample yields roughly 400,000 distinct CDR3 sequences, approximately 20% seen once. The sequenced material came from peripheral blood. The receptors come from a woman younger than 35 with Graves' ophthalmopathy. Both conserved end residues are part of each CDR3. D genes are given only for firm matches. Not all rows give a size; the values are once, few, many and, for expanded clones, a class.

>TRBV9|TRBJ2-7|many|NA
CASSVRGSTHEQYF
TGTGCCAGCAGCGTACGGGGGAGTACCCACGAGCAGTACTTC
>TRBV18|TRBJ2-7|NA|NA
CASSQDYRAGDPGYF
TGTGCCAGCTCGCAAGATTACAGGGCTGGGGACCCCGGGTACTTC
>TRBV11-2|TRBJ2-7|NA|TRBD1
CASSLETGQGQASGYPYEQYF
TGTGCCAGCAGCTTAGAGACGGGACAGGGGCAGGCTAGCGGGTACCCCTACGAGCAGTACTTC
>TRBV30|TRBJ2-7|NA|TRBD2
CAWMAGGPEEQYF
TGTGCCTGGATGGCGGGAGGGCCGGAAGAGCAGTACTTC
>TRBV12-3/TRBV12-4|TRBJ2-7|few|NA
CASRRDTDYEQYF
TGTGCCAGCCGCCGGGACACCGACTACGAGCAGTACTTC
>TRBV27|TRBJ1-1|many|TRBD1
CASSSQTGAEAFF
TGTGCCAGCAGTTCCCAAACAGGGGCTGAAGCTTTCTTT
>TRBV12-3/TRBV12-4|TRBJ1-5|once|NA
CASSPAGLVQPQHF
TGTGCCAGCAGTCCCGCCGGGCTGGTTCAGCCCCAGCATTTT
>TRBV20-1|TRBJ1-2|many|TRBD1
CSARDGGQGYYGYTF
TGCAGTGCTAGAGATGGGGGACAGGGATACTATGGCTACACCTTC
>TRBV20-1|TRBJ1-6|many|NA
CSARDTLGDNSPLHF
TGCAGTGCTCGGGACACCCTGGGCGATAATTCACCCCTCCACTTT
>TRBV6-6|TRBJ2-5|many|NA
CASSYSTVPWAQYF
TGTGCCAGCAGTTACTCGACGGTCCCCTGGGCCCAGTACTTC
>TRBV25-1|TRBJ1-2|many|NA
CASSEAGAGEGYTF
TGTGCCAGCAGTGAAGCAGGGGCAGGGGAAGGCTACACCTTC
>TRBV7-9|TRBJ2-7|many|TRBD2
CASSFSSGAVYEQYF
TGTGCCAGCAGCTTCTCTAGCGGGGCCGTCTACGAGCAGTACTTC
>TRBV20-1|TRBJ1-2|NA|NA
CSAEGRFFYGYTF
TGCAGTGCTGAAGGACGTTTCTTCTATGGCTACACCTTC
>TRBV11-2|TRBJ2-7|many|TRBD2
CASSLVWREDGVYEQYF
TGTGCCAGCAGCTTAGTTTGGCGGGAGGATGGCGTCTACGAGCAGTACTTC
>TRBV7-2|TRBJ1-1|many|NA
CASSLMARWNTEAFF
TGTGCCAGCAGCTTAATGGCCCGTTGGAACACTGAAGCTTTCTTT
>TRBV28|TRBJ1-1|many|NA
CASSPTSRAAEAFF
TGTGCCAGCAGTCCCACCTCCCGGGCCGCTGAAGCTTTCTTT
>TRBV28|TRBJ2-2|many|TRBD1
CASSSWTGVTGELFF
TGTGCCAGCAGTTCGTGGACAGGGGTAACCGGGGAGCTGTTTTTT
>TRBV2|TRBJ1-5|NA|NA
CASSAVGPLGQPQHF
TGTGCCAGCTCTGCGGTCGGGCCTCTAGGACAGCCCCAGCATTTT
>TRBV6-2/TRBV6-3|TRBJ2-2|NA|TRBD2
CASTSSGRAGELFF
TGTGCCAGCACTTCAAGCGGGAGAGCCGGGGAGCTGTTTTTT
>TRBV7-2|TRBJ2-7|many|TRBD2
CASSFHSGSSYEQYF
TGTGCCAGCAGCTTCCATAGCGGGAGCTCCTACGAGCAGTACTTC
>TRBV6-5|TRBJ2-7|many|NA
CASWGLGSHEQYF
TGTGCCAGTTGGGGGCTCGGGTCCCACGAGCAGTACTTC
>TRBV30|TRBJ1-2|many|TRBD1
CAWSAQGARGYTF
TGTGCCTGGAGTGCACAGGGGGCTCGGGGCTACACCTTC
>TRBV24-1|TRBJ2-5|NA|TRBD2
CATSDLGLAGDDETQYF
TGTGCCACCAGTGACCTGGGGCTAGCGGGAGATGATGAGACCCAGTACTTC
>TRBV6-5|TRBJ1-5|many|NA
CASRLNQPQHF
TGTGCCAGCAGGTTAAATCAGCCCCAGCATTTT
>TRBV27|TRBJ2-7|many|NA
CASSFVGYEQYF
TGTGCCAGCAGTTTTGTGGGATACGAGCAGTACTTC
>TRBV3-1|TRBJ1-6|many|NA
CASSLSGPLHF
TGTGCCAGCAGCCTATCCGGCCCCCTCCACTTT
>TRBV12-3/TRBV12-4|TRBJ1-5|many|TRBD1
CASSLGNRGWNQPQHF
TGTGCCAGCAGTTTGGGGAACAGGGGGTGGAATCAGCCCCAGCATTTT
>TRBV27|TRBJ2-5|many|NA
CASSSHRVGETQYF
TGTGCCAGCAGTTCGCACAGGGTAGGCGAGACCCAGTACTTC
>TRBV29-1|TRBJ1-1|many|NA
CSVLDGIEAFF
TGCAGCGTTTTAGACGGGATTGAAGCTTTCTTT
>TRBV28|TRBJ2-7|many|TRBD2
CASSLKRDRGFYEQYF
TGTGCCAGCAGCCTCAAGCGGGATAGGGGATTCTACGAGCAGTACTTC
>TRBV6-1|TRBJ2-7|many|NA
CASSEEGVDGSYEQYF
TGTGCCAGCAGTGAAGAAGGTGTAGACGGTTCCTACGAGCAGTACTTC
>TRBV19|TRBJ2-7|NA|TRBD1
CASSGTGDYEQYF
TGTGCCAGTTCCGGGACAGGGGACTACGAGCAGTACTTC
>TRBV15|TRBJ1-5|many|NA
CATSRGVFQPQHF
TGTGCCACCAGCAGAGGAGTTTTTCAGCCCCAGCATTTT
>TRBV28|TRBJ1-1|many|NA
CASSLFRGTTEAFF
TGTGCCAGCAGTTTATTTAGGGGAACCACTGAAGCTTTCTTT
>TRBV19|TRBJ1-1|many|NA
CASSISPALNTEAFF
TGTGCCAGTAGTATCTCTCCGGCCCTGAACACTGAAGCTTTCTTT
>TRBV5-1|TRBJ1-2|many|NA
CASSLGVNRIGYTF
TGCGCCAGCAGCTTGGGTGTGAACAGGATAGGCTACACCTTC
>TRBV5-1|TRBJ1-1|many|NA
CASSWGSGTEAFF
TGCGCCAGCAGCTGGGGATCGGGCACTGAAGCTTTCTTT
>TRBV19|TRBJ1-1|many|TRBD1
CASSRNRGLGNTEAFF
TGTGCCAGTAGTAGAAACAGGGGATTGGGGAACACTGAAGCTTTCTTT
>TRBV2|TRBJ1-1|many|NA
CASSEEGSQTAGF
TGTGCCAGCAGTGAAGAAGGAAGCCAGACAGCCGGCTTT
>TRBV6-5|TRBJ2-7|many|TRBD1
CASSYGQGPREQYF
TGTGCCAGCAGTTACGGACAGGGGCCACGCGAGCAGTACTTC
>TRBV20-1|TRBJ2-7|many|NA
CSAERVGYEQYF
TGCAGTGCTGAGCGGGTTGGCTACGAGCAGTACTTC
>TRBV7-9|TRBJ2-7|many|NA
CASSNVWAYEQYF
TGTGCCAGCAGCAACGTGTGGGCCTACGAGCAGTACTTC
>TRBV6-2/TRBV6-3|TRBJ2-5|NA|NA
CASSPMGDQETQYF
TGTGCCAGCAGTCCCATGGGGGACCAAGAGACCCAGTACTTC
>TRBV6-4|TRBJ1-5|NA|NA
CASSVRDASQPQHF
TGTGCCAGCAGTGTCCGGGACGCTAGTCAGCCCCAGCATTTT
>TRBV24-1|TRBJ1-5|once|TRBD1
CATGTGAQPQHF
TGTGCCACAGGGACAGGGGCTCAGCCCCAGCATTTT
>TRBV6-2/TRBV6-3|TRBJ1-2|many|TRBD1
CASTDDRVYGYTF
TGTGCCAGCACTGACGACAGGGTCTATGGCTACACCTTC
>TRBV18|TRBJ1-2|few|NA
CASSPMMGGLNYGYTF
TGTGCCAGCTCACCAATGATGGGGGGTCTGAACTATGGCTACACCTTC
>TRBV4-3|TRBJ2-7|many|NA
CASSQVRNHYEQYF
TGCGCCAGCAGCCAAGTGAGGAACCACTACGAGCAGTACTTC
>TRBV6-2/TRBV6-3|TRBJ2-2|NA|TRBD1
CASSYSMDREYTGELFF
TGTGCCAGCAGTTACTCGATGGACAGGGAATACACCGGGGAGCTGTTTTTT
>TRBV30|TRBJ2-1|many|NA
CAWSWKGLGQFF
TGTGCCTGGAGTTGGAAGGGCTTAGGGCAGTTCTTC
>TRBV2|TRBJ2-2|many|NA
CARQANTGELFF
TGTGCCAGACAGGCGAACACCGGGGAGCTGTTTTTT
>TRBV4-1|TRBJ2-4|many|TRBD2
CASSHERGGLAKNIQYF
TGCGCCAGCAGCCATGAGCGGGGGGGATTAGCCAAAAACATTCAGTACTTC
>TRBV6-2/TRBV6-3|TRBJ2-7|many|NA
CASGGGYEQYF
TGTGCCAGCGGTGGGGGCTACGAGCAGTACTTC
>TRBV12-3/TRBV12-4|TRBJ1-1|many|TRBD1
CASSSYPGQGNTEAFF
TGTGCCAGCAGTTCGTACCCGGGACAGGGGAACACTGAAGCTTTCTTT
>TRBV12-3/TRBV12-4|TRBJ1-1|many|NA
CASKQDAGTEAFF
TGTGCCAGCAAACAGGACGCTGGCACTGAAGCTTTCTTT
>TRBV6-5|TRBJ1-1|few|TRBD1
CASSYSRGGRTEAFF
TGTGCCAGCAGTTACTCCAGGGGGGGCCGGACTGAAGCTTTCTTT
>TRBV6-5|TRBJ1-5|NA|TRBD1
CASSYGQGASQPQHF
TGTGCCAGCAGTTACGGGCAGGGGGCAAGCCAGCCCCAGCATTTT
>TRBV10-3|TRBJ2-7|many|NA
CAISESLGRLVDEQYF
TGTGCCATCAGTGAGTCGTTAGGGAGACTCGTGGACGAGCAGTACTTC
>TRBV10-3|TRBJ1-1|many|NA
CAVRSGNTGGTEAFF
TGTGCCGTACGTTCGGGGAACACGGGGGGCACTGAAGCTTTCTTT
>TRBV7-9|TRBJ1-2|many|NA
CASSSDSQGRGGYTF
TGTGCCAGCAGTTCCGATTCTCAGGGGCGCGGAGGCTACACCTTC